The rows below give T cell receptor beta chains drawn from one sample of a study of CD8 T cell repertoires and HIV-1 epitope variants. These receptors lack a known antigen. Generated by immunoSEQ multiplex PCR, the TCRdb table keeps only in-frame clones and is missing some. The sample shows roughly 3,000 clones, around 63% of them seen only once. Material: cultured CD8+ T cells derived from PBMCs. These receptors were collected from a male donor with HIV. Each CDR3 is given with its conserved first and last residue. Each record gives: V gene, D gene, J gene, clone size, CDR3 protein, CDR3 DNA. A D gene is named only where the DNA matches it firmly. Expanded clones are given a class, and other clones once, few, many or no size at all.

TRBV28,-,TRBJ1-1,-,CASSTRLNTEAFF,TGTGCCAGCAGCACCAGACTGAACACTGAAGCTTTCTTT
TRBV6-6,-,TRBJ1-1,-,CAGGLGTEAFF,TGTGCCGGGGGTTTGGGCACTGAAGCTTTCTTT
TRBV9,TRBD2,TRBJ2-7,few,CASSVGLARYSYEQYF,TGTGCCAGCAGCGTAGGACTAGCGAGGTATTCCTACGAGCAGTACTTC
TRBV28,TRBD1,TRBJ2-1,-,CASSSRGPLGYNEQFF,TGTGCCAGCAGTTCCAGGGGGCCACTCGGCTACAATGAGCAGTTCTTC
TRBV7-7,-,TRBJ2-2,-,CASSSLSGDTGELFF,TGTGCTAGCAGCTCCTTATCCGGGGACACCGGGGAGCTGTTTTTT
TRBV29-1,TRBD2,TRBJ2-1,-,CSLRPSGGEEQFF,TGCAGCCTCAGGCCTAGCGGGGGGGAGGAGCAGTTCTTC
TRBV28,TRBD2,TRBJ2-1,-,CASSSGAGGTWNEQFF,TGTGCCAGCAGTTCAGGAGCGGGAGGTACTTGGAATGAGCAGTTCTTC
TRBV7-9,-,TRBJ1-1,medium-sized,CASSPRGMGASRTEAFF,TGTGCCAGCAGCCCCCGGGGGATGGGGGCATCGAGAACTGAAGCTTTCTTT
TRBV28,-,TRBJ2-7,once,CASSFQGGPYEQYF,TGTGCCAGCAGTTTCCAAGGGGGGCCCTACGAGCAGTACTTC
TRBV6-1,TRBD2,TRBJ2-7,few,CARWTGGYEQYF,TGTGCCAGATGGACCGGGGGGTACGAGCAGTACTTC
TRBV19,-,TRBJ1-1,-,CASASGGITEAFF,TGTGCCAGTGCGTCGGGAGGGATCACTGAAGCTTTCTTT
TRBV7-8,TRBD1,TRBJ1-2,-,CASSTIVTGDGYTF,TGTGCCAGCAGCACAATTGTGACAGGGGATGGCTACACCTTC
TRBV6-5,-,TRBJ2-1,-,CASSTDYGYNEQFF,TGTGCCAGCAGTACAGATTACGGGTACAATGAGCAGTTCTTC
TRBV2,-,TRBJ2-2,-,CASGPAPGELFF,TGTGCCAGCGGCCCAGCGCCCGGGGAGCTGTTTTTT
TRBV4-2,TRBD2,TRBJ2-2,-,CASSQGLAGVSLGELFF,TGTGCCAGCAGCCAGGGTCTAGCGGGAGTCTCATTGGGGGAGCTGTTTTTT
TRBV7-6,-,TRBJ2-1,-,CASSLTANEQFF,TGTGCCAGCAGCTTAACCGCTAATGAGCAGTTCTTC
TRBV11-2,TRBD1,TRBJ1-2,-,CASSLEQGPLYGYTF,TGTGCCAGCAGCTTAGAACAGGGGCCCCTCTATGGCTACACCTTC
TRBV10-3,TRBD2,TRBJ2-2,-,CATRTASGEANTGELFF,TGTGCCACCAGAACGGCTAGCGGGGAAGCGAACACCGGGGAGCTGTTTTTT
TRBV23-1,-,TRBJ2-2,-,CASSQSTLYTGELFF,TGCGCCAGCAGTCAATCGACCCTCTACACCGGGGAGCTGTTTTTT
TRBV27,-,TRBJ2-5,-,CASSHTRTVGETQYF,TGTGCCAGCAGCCACACCCGGACGGTTGGCGAGACCCAGTACTTC
TRBV7-8,-,TRBJ2-1,-,CASSLQVPNNEQFF,TGTGCCAGCAGCTTACAGGTCCCCAACAATGAGCAGTTCTTC
TRBV27,-,TRBJ1-1,-,CASLHTQGGDTEAFF,TGTGCCAGCCTTCATACACAGGGAGGAGACACTGAAGCTTTCTTT
TRBV28,TRBD1,TRBJ1-4,-,CASSLFGTAVNEKLFF,TGTGCCAGCAGTTTATTTGGGACAGCGGTGAATGAAAAACTGTTTTTT
TRBV7-3,-,TRBJ2-7,-,CASSPQQGDYEQYF,TGTGCCAGCAGCCCCCAGCAGGGTGACTACGAGCAGTACTTC
TRBV9,TRBD2,TRBJ2-1,-,CASSVRGGFNEQFF,TGTGCCAGCAGCGTGCGGGGGGGATTTAATGAGCAGTTCTTC
TRBV7-3,TRBD2,TRBJ2-5,few,CASSLGGGPQETQYF,TGTGCCAGCAGCTTAGGCGGGGGTCCTCAAGAGACCCAGTACTTC
TRBV2,TRBD1,TRBJ1-4,-,CASSDWAGGSDNEKLFF,TGTGCCAGCAGTGACTGGGCAGGGGGCAGTGATAATGAAAAACTGTTTTTT
TRBV19,-,TRBJ2-4,few,CASSMKSLDRAKNIQYF,TGTGCCAGTAGTATGAAATCCCTGGACAGAGCCAAAAACATTCAGTACTTC
TRBV7-9,-,TRBJ1-2,-,CASSSSAHTEGYTF,TGTGCCAGCAGCTCCTCAGCCCACACTGAGGGCTACACCTTC